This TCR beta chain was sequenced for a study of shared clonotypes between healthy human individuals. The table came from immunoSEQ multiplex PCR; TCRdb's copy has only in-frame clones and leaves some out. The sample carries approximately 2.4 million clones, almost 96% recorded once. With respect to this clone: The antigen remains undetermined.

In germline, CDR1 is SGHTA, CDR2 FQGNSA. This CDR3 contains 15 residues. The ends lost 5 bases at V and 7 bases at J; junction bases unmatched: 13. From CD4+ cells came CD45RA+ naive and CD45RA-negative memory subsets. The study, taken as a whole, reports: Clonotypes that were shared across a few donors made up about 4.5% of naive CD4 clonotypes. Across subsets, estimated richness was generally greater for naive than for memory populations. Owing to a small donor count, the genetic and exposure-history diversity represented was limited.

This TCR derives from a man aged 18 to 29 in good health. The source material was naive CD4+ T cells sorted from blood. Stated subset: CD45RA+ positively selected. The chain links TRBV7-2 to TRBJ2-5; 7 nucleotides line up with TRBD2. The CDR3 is CASSVGTTEKWTQYF. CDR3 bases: TGTGCCAGCAGCGTTGGGACTACCGAAAAATGGACCCAGTACTTC. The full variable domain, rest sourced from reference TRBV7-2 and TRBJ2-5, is GAGVSQSPSNKVTEKGKDVELRCDPISGHTALYWYRQSLGQGLEFLIYFQGNSAPDKSGLPSDRFSAERTGGSVSTLTIQRTQQEDSAVYLCASSVGTTEKWTQYFGPGTRLLVL.